The present T cell receptor beta chain was sequenced within a study of blood T cell repertoires in COVID-19 (dated by TCRdb to 2018 to 2021). Background on the whole study: Samples from collaborators originated in the United States, Italy and Spain and spanned both the acute and convalescent phases of COVID-19. The material from the prospective study consisted of cDNA or gDNA derived from T cells, B-cell-depleted T cells, or PBMCs. Deeply sampled blood TCRbeta repertoires from subjects exposed to, actively infected with, or recovered from COVID-19 were included in the dataset. A freely available public database, intended as a resource for researchers studying the immune response to SARS-CoV-2, is where the repertoires were released. The samples were drawn from the first 160 participants of the ongoing ImmuneRACE study and from 1,254 subjects provided by 6 global collaborators. Sample metadata almost always included a de-identified subject ID, COVID-19 status, age in years and sex. Where available, HLA class I and class II types were obtained from metadata supplied by the sample provider rather than from assay-based typing.

The research as a whole found: The amount of clinical and demographic metadata varied by source and participant and was provided uncurated.

CDR1 and CDR2 were assigned from the germline V gene as SGHVS and FQNEAQ. Compared with germline, V lacks 3 bases and J lacks 2 bases; bases without a gene match: 2. Counted from cysteine to phenylalanine, this CDR3 has 14 amino acids. The read is trimmed to its CDR3 DNA, 42 bases read in frame from base 1. A remark on this clone: Its antigen is not yet known. No much larger clone is present one base from it, and per-base qualities are unavailable.

TCRbeta CDR3 regions were amplified from genomic DNA by means of the immunoSEQ Assay, a bias-controlled multiplex PCR. Per the authors' processing: The number of nucleated cells in each sample was estimated from the amplification of reference gene primers within the assay. Sequence reads were collapsed and filtered to measure the absolute abundance of every unique TCRbeta CDR3 rearrangement. For each sample, productive Simpson clonality was calculated as the square root of Simpson's diversity index across productive rearrangements. TCRdb's version of the immuneACCESS table is confined to in-frame rearrangements and falls short of the full clone set. An unresolved V gene accounts for under half of the shortfall where checked; the remainder is of unknown origin. The DNA was the basis for D and trimming; V, J and clone size are from that table. The sample profile shows some 60,000 clones; 90% of them were found once. About 1.3% of the sample lies in the top ten.

Each collaborating institution followed its own protocols to collect whole blood in K2EDTA tubes. For TCRbeta analysis, collaborator samples were shipped as frozen whole blood, as isolated PBMCs, or as DNA extracted from either sample type. The source is a man aged 55 to 70 with acute or convalescent COVID-19. The chain employs TRBV7-8 and TRBJ1-1, with 8 bases aligning to TRBD1. Sequenced input: peripheral blood. The DNA reads as follows: TGTGCCAGCAGCTTTGGACAGGGAAACACTGAAGCTTTCTTT. Its protein product is CASSFGQGNTEAFF.